This T cell receptor (beta chain) comes out of a study of graft-versus-host responses after intestinal transplantation. Assay: immunoSEQ multiplex PCR; the TCRdb copy retains only in-frame clones and omits some. The sample yields more than 85,000 clones, 80% to 85% seen once. The table lists this clone with a few counts. What it binds is not known. V was trimmed by 1 base and J by 0 bases, leaving 18 bases between them. Germline V lookup: CDR1 MGHRA, CDR2 YSYEKL. The CDR3 runs 18 residues. This rearrangement joins TRBV4-1 to TRBJ1-1, with D tentatively TRBD1 (6 bases). The specimen was unstimulated CD4+ T cells sorted from spleen or lymph node cells, collected before intestinal transplant. This sequence originates from a human donor who received an intestinal transplant. The CDR3 DNA is TGCGCCAGCAGCCAAGGAATTCTCCGGACAGCTATGAACACTGAAGCTTTCTTT. This translates into CASSQGILRTAMNTEAFF.